This record concerns one T cell receptor beta chain sequence. This sample was included in a study of CDR3 diversity in severe acne. Germline CDR1 SGHVS, CDR2 FQNEAQ. The CDR3 is made up of 14 amino acids. V lost 2 bases and J lost 4, with 11 bases in between. MiXCR was run by TCRdb on the PCR reads, yielding one entry per CDR3 protein. The sample holds approximately 84,000 distinct CDR3 sequences, under 65% seen once. The sample consisted of blood. The receptor was derived from a male donor in good health, without acne. The V gene is TRBV7-8, the J gene TRBJ1-1; D is ambiguous. The CDR3 protein is CASSLRAWGTEAFF. For the CDR3, the DNA is TGTGCCAGCAGCTTAAGGGCCTGGGGCACTGAAGCTTTCTTT.